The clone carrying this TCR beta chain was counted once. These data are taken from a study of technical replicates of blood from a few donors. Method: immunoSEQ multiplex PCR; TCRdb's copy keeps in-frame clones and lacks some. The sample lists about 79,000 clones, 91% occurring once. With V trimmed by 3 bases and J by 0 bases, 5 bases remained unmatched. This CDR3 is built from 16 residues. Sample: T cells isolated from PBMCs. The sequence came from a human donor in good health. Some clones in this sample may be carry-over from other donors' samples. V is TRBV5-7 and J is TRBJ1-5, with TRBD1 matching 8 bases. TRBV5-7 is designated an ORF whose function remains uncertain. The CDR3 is CASSYSQGASNQPQHF. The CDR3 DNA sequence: TGTGCCAGCAGCTACTCGCAGGGGGCTAGCAATCAGCCCCAGCATTTT.